This T cell receptor (beta chain) was sequenced during a study of blood T cell repertoires in COVID-19. As for the study in general: Samples came from the United States, Italy and Spain, spanning acute and convalescent COVID-19. Nucleic acid was either cDNA or gDNA, and it came from T cells, B-cell-depleted T cells, or PBMCs.

Authors' processing steps: Estimates of nucleated cell counts were drawn from the amplification of reference gene primers. Sequencing was performed with immunoSEQ multiplex PCR; in TCRdb, only in-frame clones are kept and a portion is missing. The V and J calls and clone size are taken from that table; D and trimming were inferred from the DNA. The sample carries 250,000 to 300,000 clones, nearly 90% recorded once. The V end lost 2 bases, the J end lost 5 bases, and 16 bases lay between the germline ends. Germline V gene lookup returns CDR1 SGHDT and CDR2 YYEEEE. The CDR3 has 16 residues. J is TRBJ2-2 and V is TRBV5-6; a weak D match, TRBD1 (6 bases). This clonotype was sampled from a woman between 40 and 55 years old who had recovered from COVID-19. The sequenced sample consisted of peripheral blood. This chain's CDR3 is CASSLPGVVLTGELFF. The CDR3, as DNA: TGTGCCAGCAGCTTACCAGGGGTAGTATTGACCGGGGAGCTGTTTTTT.